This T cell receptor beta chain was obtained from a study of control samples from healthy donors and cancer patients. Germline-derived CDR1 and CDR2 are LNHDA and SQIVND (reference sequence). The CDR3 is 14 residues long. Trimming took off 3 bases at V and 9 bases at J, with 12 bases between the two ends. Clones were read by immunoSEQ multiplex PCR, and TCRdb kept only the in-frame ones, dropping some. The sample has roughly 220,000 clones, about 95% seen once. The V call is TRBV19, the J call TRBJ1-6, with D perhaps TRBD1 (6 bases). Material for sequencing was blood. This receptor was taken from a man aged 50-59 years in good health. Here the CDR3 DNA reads TGTGCCAGTAGTATCCAGGGGACTACTTCACCCCTCCACTTT. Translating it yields CASSIQGTTSPLHF.